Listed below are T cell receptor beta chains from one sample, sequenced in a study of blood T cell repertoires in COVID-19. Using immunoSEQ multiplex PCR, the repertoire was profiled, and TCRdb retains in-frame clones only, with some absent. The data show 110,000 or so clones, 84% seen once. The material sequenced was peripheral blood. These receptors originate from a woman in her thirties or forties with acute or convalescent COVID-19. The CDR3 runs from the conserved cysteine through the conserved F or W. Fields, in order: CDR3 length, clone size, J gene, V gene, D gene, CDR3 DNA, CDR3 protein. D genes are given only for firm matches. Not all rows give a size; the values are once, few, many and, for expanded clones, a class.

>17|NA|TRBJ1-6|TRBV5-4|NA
TGTGCCAGCAGCTTGGATGCAGTCAGCTCCTATAATTCACCCCTCCACTTT
CASSLDAVSSYNSPLHF
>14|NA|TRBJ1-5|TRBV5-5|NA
TGTGCCAGCAGCTTGCCAGGGAGCAATCAGCCCCAGCATTTT
CASSLPGSNQPQHF
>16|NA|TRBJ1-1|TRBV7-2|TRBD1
TGTGCCAGCAGCAGAATATCGACAGGGGGTGTTCGTGAAGCTTTCTTT
CASSRISTGGVREAFF
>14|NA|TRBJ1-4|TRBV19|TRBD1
TGTGCCAGTAGTTGGGACAGGGGAAATGAAAAACTGTTTTTT
CASSWDRGNEKLFF
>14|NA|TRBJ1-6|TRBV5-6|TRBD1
TGTGCCAGCAGCCTTCGACAGGGTAGTTCACCCCTCCACTTT
CASSLRQGSSPLHF
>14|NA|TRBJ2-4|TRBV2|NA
TGTGCCAGCAGTGACCTGTCAGGCGGGAACATTCAGTACTTC
CASSDLSGGNIQYF
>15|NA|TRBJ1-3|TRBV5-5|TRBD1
TGTGCCAGCAGCTCTACAGGGGGATATGGAAACACCATATATTTT
CASSSTGGYGNTIYF
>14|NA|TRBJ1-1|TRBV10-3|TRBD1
TGTGCCATCATTCCGGGACAGGGTCGGACTGAAGCTTTCTTT
CAIIPGQGRTEAFF
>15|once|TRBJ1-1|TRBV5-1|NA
TGCGCCAGCAGCTCTCGGACACAATTGAACACTGAAGCTTTCTTT
CASSSRTQLNTEAFF
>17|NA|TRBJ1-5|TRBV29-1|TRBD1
TGCAGCGTTGGGACGGGACAGGGGACCTATAGCAATCAGCCCCAGCATTTT
CSVGTGQGTYSNQPQHF
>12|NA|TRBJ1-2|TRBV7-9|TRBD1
TGTGCCAGCAGCTTTACAGGGGAGGGCTACACCTTC
CASSFTGEGYTF
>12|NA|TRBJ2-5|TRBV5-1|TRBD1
TGCGCCAGCAGCTCAGGGGGAGAGACCCAGTACTTC
CASSSGGETQYF
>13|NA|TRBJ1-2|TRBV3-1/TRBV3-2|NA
TGTGCCAGCAGCCAAGTTATCGGCTATGGCTACACCTTC
CASSQVIGYGYTF
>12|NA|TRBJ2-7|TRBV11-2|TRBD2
TGTGCCAGCAGCGAACTAGCGAGTGAGCAGTACTTC
CASSELASEQYF
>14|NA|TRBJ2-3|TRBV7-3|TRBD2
TGTGCCAGTAGTCTAGCGGGAGCCACAGATACGCAGTATTTT
CASSLAGATDTQYF
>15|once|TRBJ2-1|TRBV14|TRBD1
TGTGCCAGCAGCCAACCGGGACAGGGGCACAATGAGCAGTTCTTC
CASSQPGQGHNEQFF
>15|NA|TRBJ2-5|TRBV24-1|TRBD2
TGTGCCACCAGTGATATTAGCGGGGGACAAGAGACCCAGTACTTC
CATSDISGGQETQYF
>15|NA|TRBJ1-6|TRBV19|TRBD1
TGTGCCAGTAGTATTATGACAGGGGGCAATTCACCCCTCCACTTT
CASSIMTGGNSPLHF
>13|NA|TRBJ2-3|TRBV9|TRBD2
TGTGCCAGCAGCGTAGTAACTAGCGGTACGCAGTATTTT
CASSVVTSGTQYF
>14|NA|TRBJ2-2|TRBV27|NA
TGTGCCAGCAGTTTCCGGGCGAACACCGGGGAGCTGTTTTTT
CASSFRANTGELFF
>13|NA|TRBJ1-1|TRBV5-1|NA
TGCGCCAGGAGGGCGCGCATGAACACTGAAGCTTTCTTT
CARRARMNTEAFF
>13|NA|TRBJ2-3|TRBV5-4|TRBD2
TGTGCCAGGACGGGGGGTTTCACAAATACGCAGTATTTT
CARTGGFTNTQYF
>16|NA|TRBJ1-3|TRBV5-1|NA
TGCGCCAGCAGCTTGTTCAAGGGAGACTCTGGAAACACCATATATTTT
CASSLFKGDSGNTIYF
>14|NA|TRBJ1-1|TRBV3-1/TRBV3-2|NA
TGTGCCAGCAGCCTAGGGTCAGGGAGGAGGGAAGCTTTCTTT
CASSLGSGRREAFF
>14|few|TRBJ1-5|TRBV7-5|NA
TGTGCCAGAAGCCCTCCGCGCAGCAATCAGCCCCAGCATTTT
CARSPPRSNQPQHF
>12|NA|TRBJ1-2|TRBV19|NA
TGTGCCAGCGTGCAGGGGACCTATGGCTACACCTTC
CASVQGTYGYTF
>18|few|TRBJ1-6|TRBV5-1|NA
TGCGCCAGCAGCTTGCAGGGTGCAGCGGGCTCCTATAATTCACCCCTCCACTTT
CASSLQGAAGSYNSPLHF
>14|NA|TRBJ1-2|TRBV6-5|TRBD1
TGTGCCAGCAGTAACCTGGACAGGGCCTATGGCTACACCTTC
CASSNLDRAYGYTF